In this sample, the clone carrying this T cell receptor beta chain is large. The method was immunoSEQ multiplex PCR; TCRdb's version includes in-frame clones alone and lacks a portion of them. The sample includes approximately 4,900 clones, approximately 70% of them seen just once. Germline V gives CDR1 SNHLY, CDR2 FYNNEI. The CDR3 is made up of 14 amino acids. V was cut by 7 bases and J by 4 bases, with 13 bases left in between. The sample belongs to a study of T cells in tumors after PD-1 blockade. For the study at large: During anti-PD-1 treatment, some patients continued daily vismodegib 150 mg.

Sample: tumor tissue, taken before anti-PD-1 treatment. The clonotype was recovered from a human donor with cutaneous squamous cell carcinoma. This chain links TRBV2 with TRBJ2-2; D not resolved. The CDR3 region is CASKVGVPTGELFF. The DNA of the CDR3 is TGTGCCAGCAAAGTCGGAGTACCCACCGGGGAGCTGTTTTTT.